The 4 T cell receptor beta chains listed next were all sequenced from one sample in a study of blood T cell repertoires in COVID-19. Clones were sequenced by immunoSEQ multiplex PCR, and TCRdb holds only the in-frame ones, with some missing. The table includes more than 150,000 clones, roughly 90% detected once. Sequenced material: PBMCs or T cells enriched from blood (not recorded which). These receptors came from a woman aged 25 to 39 who had recovered from COVID-19.

The chain links TRBV30 to TRBJ1-1, with TRBD1 matching 8 bases. The CDR3 totals 20 residues. Losses at the gene ends were 3 bases for V and 5 bases for J; bases not matched to a gene: 26. Germline assignment: CDR1 GTSNPN and CDR2 SVGIG (reference sequence). CDR3 protein: CAWRPSRGLAGGLVETEAFF. In DNA form, the CDR3 reads TGTGCCTGGAGACCAAGTCGGGGGTTGGCAGGGGGCCTTGTGGAGACTGAAGCTTTCTTT.

This chain links TRBV25-1 with TRBJ1-2; D is ambiguous. V was clipped by 3 bases and J by 0 bases, with 11 bases between them. Germline values: CDR1 MGHDK, CDR2 SYGVNS. CDR3 length equals 15 residues. The CDR3 reads CASSENGLANYGYTF. The CDR3 DNA is TGTGCCAGCAGTGAGAATGGTTTAGCTAACTATGGCTACACCTTC.

This clone has just one count. The chain links TRBV24-1 to TRBJ2-1; TRBD2 might be the D (6 bases). V gave up 4 bases and J gave up 3 bases, with 6 bases separating them. CDR1 and CDR2 (germline): KGHDR, SFDVKD. The CDR3 runs to 13 residues. CDR3 amino acids: CATSEGLYNEQFF. The DNA of the CDR3 is TGTGCCACCAGTGAGGGACTCTACAATGAGCAGTTCTTC.

This clone was seen only once. This chain links TRBV4-3 with TRBJ2-5; 12 bases match TRBD2. After removal of 2 bases from V and 5 bases from J, the junction contained 3 bases not matched to a gene. CDR3 length: 15 amino acids. Germline assignment: CDR1 LGHNA and CDR2 YSLEER. The CDR3 loop reads CASSQSSGRGETQYF. CDR3 in DNA: TGCGCCAGCAGCCAATCTAGCGGGAGGGGTGAGACCCAGTACTTC.